Listed below are T cell receptor beta chains from one sample, sequenced in a study of blood T cell repertoires in COVID-19. Assay: immunoSEQ multiplex PCR; the TCRdb copy retains only in-frame clones and omits some. The table records 200,000 or so clones, 85% to 90% of them present only once. The sequenced material came from peripheral blood. Source of these receptors: a man older than 75 with acute or convalescent COVID-19. Both conserved end residues are part of each CDR3. D genes are given only for firm matches. Some rows have no size entry. The others give once, few or many, or a class for an expanded clone.

TRBD2	TRBJ2-1	TRBV10-3	.	CAIKRSGANEQFF	TGTGCCATCAAGAGAAGCGGGGCAAATGAGCAGTTCTTC
.	TRBJ2-1	TRBV12-3/TRBV12-4	.	CASSFLDEQFF	TGTGCCAGCAGTTTTCTCGATGAGCAGTTCTTC
.	TRBJ1-2	TRBV7-8	once	CASSLDREPNYGYTF	TGTGCCAGCAGCTTAGACAGGGAACCTAACTATGGCTACACCTTC
TRBD1	TRBJ2-3	TRBV5-1	.	CASSGPTGTDTQYF	TGCGCCAGCAGCGGGCCGACAGGGACAGATACGCAGTATTTT
TRBD2	TRBJ2-1	TRBV7-7	.	CASSLGSGAKNEQFF	TGTGCTAGCAGCTTAGGTAGCGGGGCAAAGAATGAGCAGTTCTTC
TRBD2	TRBJ2-2	TRBV4-2	.	CASSQDVLAANTGELFF	TGTGCCAGCAGCCAAGATGTTCTAGCGGCGAACACCGGGGAGCTGTTTTTT
.	TRBJ1-5	TRBV9	.	CASSVEPIYQPQHF	TGTGCCAGCAGCGTTGAGCCCATCTATCAGCCCCAGCATTTT
.	TRBJ1-1	TRBV5-1	.	CASSLGQAYTEAFF	TGCGCCAGCAGCTTGGGACAGGCCTACACTGAAGCTTTCTTT
TRBD1	TRBJ1-6	TRBV27	.	CASSSTRQGKSPLHF	TGTGCCAGCAGTTCTACCCGACAGGGCAAATCACCCCTCCACTTT
.	TRBJ2-6	TRBV27	.	CASTFYTNRHSGANVLTF	TGTGCCAGCACCTTTTATACTAACAGGCACTCTGGGGCCAACGTCCTGACTTTC
.	TRBJ1-1	TRBV7-8	.	CASSLRTKGTEAFF	TGTGCCAGCAGCTTAAGGACGAAGGGGACTGAAGCTTTCTTT
.	TRBJ1-2	TRBV7-9	.	CASSLGRGSIYGYTF	TGTGCCAGCAGCTTAGGGCGGGGATCTATTTATGGCTACACCTTC
.	TRBJ1-1	TRBV4-1	.	CASSQEGARDTEAFF	TGCGCCAGCAGCCAAGAGGGGGCAAGGGACACTGAAGCTTTCTTT
.	TRBJ1-6	TRBV5-6	.	CASSLKGSGALDSPLHF	TGTGCCAGCAGCTTGAAGGGGTCAGGGGCTCTGGATTCACCCCTCCACTTT
TRBD1	TRBJ2-1	TRBV5-8	.	CASSFGDRRYNEQFF	TGTGCCAGCAGCTTCGGGGACAGGAGGTACAATGAGCAGTTCTTC
.	TRBJ2-3	TRBV19	.	CASSDRGSPGDTQYF	TGTGCCAGTAGTGATCGTGGGAGCCCAGGAGATACGCAGTATTTT
TRBD1	TRBJ2-3	TRBV27	.	CASSSFDRGLDTQYF	TGTGCCAGCAGTTCATTCGACAGGGGGCTAGATACGCAGTATTTT
.	TRBJ2-7	TRBV23-1	.	CASSQSPTTTGEREFRREQYF	TGCGCCAGCAGTCAATCACCCACTACAACAGGGGAGCGGGAGTTTCGGCGGGAGCAGTACTTC
TRBD2	TRBJ2-1	TRBV6-4	.	CASSDTSGRGYNEQFF	TGTGCCAGCAGTGATACTAGCGGGAGGGGGTACAATGAGCAGTTCTTC
.	TRBJ1-4	TRBV14	once	CASNVPGAITNEKLFF	TGTGCCAGCAACGTCCCTGGGGCAATAACTAATGAAAAACTGTTTTTT
.	TRBJ2-7	TRBV7-6	once	CASSLIADLAYEQYF	TGTGCCAGCAGCTTAATAGCGGACCTTGCCTACGAGCAGTACTTC
.	TRBJ1-2	TRBV2	.	CASSGPRHGYTF	TGTGCCAGCAGTGGGCCGAGGCATGGCTACACCTTC
.	TRBJ2-7	TRBV7-8	once	CASSHRGTSISYEQYF	TGTGCCAGCAGCCATCGCGGGACGAGTATCTCCTACGAGCAGTACTTC
TRBD2	TRBJ2-5	TRBV7-2	.	CASSLLGRAETQYF	TGTGCCAGCAGCTTACTCGGGAGGGCCGAGACCCAGTACTTC
.	TRBJ1-5	TRBV7-2	.	CASSLGVNNQPQHF	TGTGCCAGCAGCTTAGGTGTAAACAATCAGCCCCAGCATTTT
TRBD2	TRBJ2-2	TRBV30	.	CASSGLTVGGELFF	TGTGCCTCTAGCGGCCTAACGGTCGGCGGGGAGCTGTTTTTT
TRBD1	TRBJ1-1	TRBV6-5	.	CASSRQGRTFF	TGTGCCAGCAGTCGACAGGGTAGGACTTTCTTT
TRBD1	TRBJ2-2	TRBV2	.	CASGTGALTGELFF	TGTGCCAGCGGGACAGGGGCCCTAACCGGGGAGCTGTTTTTT
TRBD1	TRBJ1-4	TRBV19	.	CASSIGTGQTNEKLFF	TGTGCCAGTAGTATAGGGACGGGACAGACGAATGAAAAACTGTTTTTT
TRBD2	TRBJ2-1	TRBV3-1/TRBV3-2	.	CASSSYTGLASILYNEQFF	TGTGCCAGCAGCTCATATACGGGACTAGCGTCTATCCTCTACAATGAGCAGTTCTTC
.	TRBJ2-7	TRBV7-2	once	CASSLSRSGYEQYF	TGTGCCAGCAGCTTGTCACGGTCCGGGTACGAGCAGTACTTC
TRBD2	TRBJ2-1	TRBV19	once	CASSRIGTSGTGEQFF	TGTGCCAGTAGTCGGATCGGGACTAGCGGGACGGGTGAGCAGTTCTTC
.	TRBJ2-2	TRBV6-5	.	CASRRGAGELFF	TGTGCCAGCAGGCGGGGAGCCGGGGAGCTGTTTTTT
TRBD2	TRBJ2-1	TRBV19	.	CASSIVGPGLAGGGSYNEQFF	TGTGCCAGTAGTATAGTGGGTCCGGGACTAGCGGGAGGGGGGTCCTACAATGAGCAGTTCTTC
TRBD1	TRBJ1-2	TRBV19	.	CASGGQNNYGYTF	TGTGCCAGTGGGGGACAGAATAATTATGGCTACACCTTC
TRBD2	TRBJ2-3	TRBV5-1	.	CASSRSPSGGTDTQYF	TGCGCCAGCAGCAGGAGCCCCAGCGGGGGCACAGATACGCAGTATTTT
.	TRBJ1-1	TRBV28	.	CASGGPLRMNTEAFF	TGTGCCAGCGGAGGGCCCCTCCGGATGAACACTGAAGCTTTCTTT
.	TRBJ1-1	TRBV5-1	.	CASSWAGEMNTEAFF	TGCGCCAGCAGCTGGGCAGGGGAGATGAACACTGAAGCTTTCTTT
.	TRBJ2-4	TRBV5-4	.	CASSLVASDIQYF	TGTGCCAGCAGCTTGGTGGCCAGCGACATTCAGTACTTC
.	TRBJ2-1	TRBV9	once	CASSRDLFYNEQFF	TGTGCCAGCAGCCGGGACTTATTCTACAATGAGCAGTTCTTC